The next 4 T cell receptor beta chains were all read from a single sample in a study of shared clonotypes between healthy human individuals (dated by TCRdb to the early 2020s). For the CD8 naive samples, CD45RO-negative cells were positively selected for CCR7, yielding a CD45RA+CCR7+ population from which TemRA cells were excluded. Library creation used the immunoSEQ multiplex PCR assay. Held by TCRdb, this immuneACCESS table contains in-frame sequences only and omits some clones. Under half of the omission traces to an unresolved V gene where checked; the cause of the rest is unknown. This sample lists some 2 million clones; about 95% were detected once. Of the sample, roughly 1% falls within the top ten clones. Source material: naive CD8+ T cells sorted from blood. The cell subset or site label, as the study defines it: CD45RA+CCR7+. These receptors all stem from a man between 18 and 29 years old in good health.

The J gene is TRBJ2-2, the V gene TRBV11-2, with D possibly being TRBD1 or TRBD2 (5 bases each). The CDR3 is 18 amino acids. V was clipped by 3 bases and J by 4 bases, with 21 bases between them. CDR1 SGHAT and CDR2 FQNNGV come from the germline V gene. This chain's CDR3 is CASSFTQLARGSTGELFF. The CDR3 DNA reads as TGTGCCAGCAGCTTTACCCAACTGGCGAGGGGAAGCACCGGGGAGCTGTTTTTT.

The gene calls are TRBV5-6 and TRBJ2-3, with unresolved D. Trimming pared 0 bases from V and 0 bases from J, leaving 11 bases between. This CDR3 is 16 amino acids long. CDR1 SGHDT and CDR2 YYEEEE come from the germline V gene. CDR3 in DNA: TGTGCCAGCAGCTTGGGGGTGGGAAGTAGCACAGATACGCAGTATTTT. It codes for CASSLGVGSSTDTQYF.

The CDR3 loop reads CAISVTSAGGYEQYF. The CDR3 nucleotides read TGTGCCATCAGTGTAACGTCGGCAGGGGGCTACGAGCAGTACTTC. The rearrangement joins TRBV10-3 to TRBJ2-7, with 7 bases lining up with TRBD1. Germline trimming cut 4 bases from V and 3 bases from J; bases unmatched to any gene: 9. Germline CDR1 is ENHRY and CDR2 is SYGVKD. The CDR3 spans 15 residues.

V and J are TRBV14 and TRBJ1-6; D is undetermined. Germline CDR1 reads SGHDN; CDR2 reads FVKESK. V dropped 1 base and J dropped 3 bases, with 7 bases sitting between them. This CDR3 has 15 residues. The CDR3 region is CASSQGGDYNSPLHF. Here the CDR3 DNA reads TGTGCCAGCAGCCAAGGTGGGGACTATAATTCACCCCTCCACTTT.